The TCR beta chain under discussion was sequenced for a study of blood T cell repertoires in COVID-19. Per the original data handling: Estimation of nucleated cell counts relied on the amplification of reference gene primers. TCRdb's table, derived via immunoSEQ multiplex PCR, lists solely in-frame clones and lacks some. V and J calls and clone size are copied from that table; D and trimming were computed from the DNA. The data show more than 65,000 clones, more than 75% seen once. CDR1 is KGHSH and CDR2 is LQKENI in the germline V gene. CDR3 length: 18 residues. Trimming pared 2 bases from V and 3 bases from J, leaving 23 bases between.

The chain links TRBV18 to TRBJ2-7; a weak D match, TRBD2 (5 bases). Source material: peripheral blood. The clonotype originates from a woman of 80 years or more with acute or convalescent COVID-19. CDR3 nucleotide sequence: TGTGCCAGCTCACCAGTTGCCGTATCCAGACTACGACACTACGAGCAGTACTTC. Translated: CASSPVAVSRLRHYEQYF.